These 12 T cell receptor beta chains were all obtained from the same sample, sequenced in a study of PD-L1 blockade in urothelial cancer. Measured with immunoSEQ multiplex PCR; TCRdb has only the in-frame clones, and not every one. Found here are under 85,000 clones, more than 85% of them singletons; the top ten hold 0.87%. Time point meaning: peripheral blood 6 weeks after treatment start. Sequencing used PBMCs, obtained around atezolizumab (anti-PD-L1) treatment. These receptors all stem from a woman aged 80 or over with urothelial cancer.

The CDR3 DNA is TGTGCCAGCAGTGCCTCCCCTTCGGAGACCCAGTACTTC. Encoded protein: CASSASPSETQYF. The chain links TRBV2 to TRBJ2-5; D is uncertain. CDR3 length equals 13 residues. Germline assignment: CDR1 SNHLY and CDR2 FYNNEI. V lost 4 bases to trimming and J lost 5 bases, with 11 bases between them.

The V gene is TRBV7-8, the J gene TRBJ2-1; D may be TRBD2 (6 bases). CDR3 length equals 15 residues. Between the trimmed V and J ends, which lost 5 bases and 6 bases, there was a span of 17 bases. Per the germline V gene, CDR1 is SGHVS and CDR2 is FQNEAQ. The CDR3 loop is CASSARLEFANEQFF. The CDR3 region has the DNA TGTGCCAGCAGCGCGCGACTAGAGTTTGCCAATGAGCAGTTCTTC.

Here the CDR3 reads CASSQDRSGVGNEKLFF. CDR3 in DNA: TGCGCCAGCAGCCAAGACCGCTCAGGGGTGGGTAATGAAAAACTGTTTTTT. The J gene is TRBJ1-4, the V gene TRBV4-1; tentatively, D is TRBD1 (6 bases). V lost 0 bases to trimming and J lost 4 bases, with 15 bases between them. The CDR3 covers 17 residues. CDR1 is MGHRA, CDR2 YSYEKL, per germline.

The chain recombines TRBV9 with TRBJ1-1; weak D call: TRBD1 (6 bases). Germline V gene data show CDR1 as SGDLS and CDR2 as YYNGEE. The V end was cut by 1 base, the J end by 3 bases, with 10 bases between. CDR3 length: 14 residues. As DNA, the CDR3 is TGTGCCAGCAGCGTACGACAGGACGACACTGAAGCTTTCTTT. Translated, it gives CASSVRQDDTEAFF.

This rearrangement joins TRBV28 to TRBJ2-3, with 9 bases that match TRBD1. Germline trimming cut 7 bases from V and 3 bases from J; bases unmatched to any gene: 5. CDR1 MDHEN and CDR2 SYDVKM come from the germline V gene. The CDR3 contains 14 residues. The CDR3 here is CASKRDRDTDTQYF. CDR3 coding DNA: TGTGCCAGCAAGAGGGACAGGGATACAGATACGCAGTATTTT. The full variable domain, its missing parts supplied by reference TRBV28 and TRBJ2-3, is DVKVTQSSRYLVKRTGEKVFLECVQDMDHENMFWYRQDPGLGLRLIYFSYDVKMKEKGDIPEGYSVSREKKERFSLILESASTNQTSMYLCASKRDRDTDTQYFGPGTRLTVL.

The genes are TRBV19 and TRBJ2-5, with 7 nucleotides matching TRBD1. CDR1 and CDR2 from the germline V gene are LNHDA and SQIVND (reference sequence). The trim removed 7 bases at V and 7 bases at J, leaving 9 bases unmatched. The CDR3 runs 13 residues. The DNA for the CDR3 is TGTGCCAGTAAAGGCGAGGGGGCAGGGACCCAGTACTTC. Encoded protein: CASKGEGAGTQYF.

The chain joins TRBV11-2 to TRBJ1-2; D gene uncertain. The length of the CDR3 is 14 residues. The germline V gene has CDR1 SGHAT and CDR2 FQNNGV. V was cut by 4 bases and J by 3 bases, with 12 bases left in between. The CDR3, as DNA: TGTGCCAGCAGCTCTGACTACTCCGACTATGGCTACACCTTC. As protein: CASSSDYSDYGYTF. Using reference TRBV11-2 and TRBJ1-2 for the parts outside the CDR3, the full variable domain is EAGVAQSPRYKIIEKRQSVAFWCNPISGHATLYWYQQILGQGPKLLIQFQNNGVVDDSQLPKDRFSAERLKGVDSTLKIQPAKLEDSAVYLCASSSDYSDYGYTFGSGTRLTVV.

The chain couples TRBV9 to TRBJ2-7, with 14 positions matching TRBD2. V was clipped by 3 bases and J by 4 bases; unmatched bases: 6. This CDR3 has 16 residues. The V gene's germline CDR1 is SGDLS and CDR2 YYNGEE. In DNA form, the CDR3 reads TGTGCCAGCAGCGCGGGACTAGCGGGAGCCCTTTACGAGCAGTACTTC. This translates into CASSAGLAGALYEQYF.

The rearrangement links TRBV7-9 to TRBJ1-1; tentatively, D is TRBD1 (5 bases). This CDR3 has 15 amino acids. V was cut by 1 base and J by 0 bases, with 9 bases left in between. CDR1 SEHNR and CDR2 FQNEAQ come from the germline V gene (reference sequence). The CDR3 nucleotides read TGTGCCAGCAGCTTAGAAACAGGCATGAACACTGAAGCTTTCTTT. As protein: CASSLETGMNTEAFF.

The chain uses TRBV2 and TRBJ1-2; TRBD1 matches 10 bases. With V trimmed by 6 bases and J by 6 bases, 4 bases remained unmatched. Germline CDR1 SNHLY, CDR2 FYNNEI. The CDR3 loop spans 13 amino acids. The CDR3: CASRGTGVNGYTF. The CDR3 bases are TGTGCCAGCAGAGGGACAGGGGTAAATGGCTACACCTTC.

This chain uses TRBV18 with TRBJ2-7, with 8 bases fitting TRBD2. Germline V gene data show CDR1 as KGHSH and CDR2 as LQKENI. The CDR3 is 12 amino acids. The trim removed 2 bases at V and 11 bases at J, leaving 5 bases unmatched. This chain's CDR3 is CASSPEEREKYF. CDR3 nucleotides: TGTGCCAGCTCACCAGAAGAGCGGGAGAAGTACTTC.

CDR3 coding DNA: TGTGCCAGCAGTTTATTGGGGGGCGGGAGGAGTACGGACGAGCAGTACTTC. Translating gives CASSLLGGGRSTDEQYF. V is TRBV28 and J is TRBJ2-7, with 8 bases matching TRBD2. CDR3 length: 17 amino acids. Unmatched junction bases numbered 13, after V lost 1 base and J lost 5 bases. Germline V CDR1 and CDR2: MDHEN, SYDVKM. The whole variable domain, remainder taken from reference TRBV28 and TRBJ2-7, is DVKVTQSSRYLVKRTGEKVFLECVQDMDHENMFWYRQDPGLGLRLIYFSYDVKMKEKGDIPEGYSVSREKKERFSLILESASTNQTSMYLCASSLLGGGRSTDEQYFGPGTRLTVT.